Below, one T cell receptor (beta chain) is given with its context. The sample is drawn from a study of OX40 agonist ivuxolimab in advanced cancers. Produced via immunoSEQ multiplex PCR; TCRdb's table is partial and in-frame only. The data contain roughly 61,000 clones, just over 90% of them seen just once; the ten biggest clones take up roughly a sixth. Systemic immunosuppression or autoimmune disease history was grounds to exclude patients. This CDR3 is 12 amino acids long. V lost 11 bases to trimming and J lost 9 bases, with 17 bases between them. CDR1 and CDR2 (germline): MNHNS, SASEGT. The rearrangement links TRBV6-1 to TRBJ2-1; tentatively, D is TRBD2 (7 bases). The source of this sequence is an adult with an advanced solid tumor such as melanoma, head and neck, liver or kidney cancer. The sequences come from CD4+ or CD8+ T cells sorted from blood, collected in a trial of the OX40 agonist ivuxolimab. CDR3 sequence reads: CASRGGAGEQFF. CDR3 DNA: TGTGCCTCTAGGGGGGGGGCCGGTGAGCAGTTCTTC.